This is a list of T cell receptor beta chains from one sample in a study of blood T cell repertoires in COVID-19. TCRdb keeps only in-frame clones here, not all; method: immunoSEQ multiplex PCR. This sample has more than 150,000 clones, with more than 70% found just once. The sample was peripheral blood. The receptors were gathered from a woman over 75 with active or convalescent COVID-19. CDR3s include the opening cysteine and the closing phenylalanine or tryptophan. D genes are given only for firm matches. Not every row has a clone size; where given, it reads once, few, many or a size class.

clone_size: NA
v_call: TRBV19
d_call: NA
j_call: TRBJ1-4
cdr3_aa: CASSIGPGVGEKLFF
cdr3_nt: TGTGCCAGTAGTATTGGGCCAGGGGTCGGCGAAAAACTGTTTTTT

clone_size: few
v_call: TRBV4-3
d_call: TRBD2
j_call: TRBJ2-3
cdr3_aa: CASSQGASGASDTQYF
cdr3_nt: TGCGCCAGCAGCCAAGGGGCTAGCGGGGCATCAGATACGCAGTATTTT

clone_size: NA
v_call: TRBV6-6
d_call: NA
j_call: TRBJ1-2
cdr3_aa: CASSWTGGNYGYTF
cdr3_nt: TGTGCCAGCAGTTGGACGGGGGGTAACTATGGCTACACCTTC

clone_size: NA
v_call: TRBV29-1
d_call: TRBD1
j_call: TRBJ1-2
cdr3_aa: CSVEGGQDRGCTF
cdr3_nt: TGCAGCGTTGAAGGCGGGCAAGACAGGGGCTGCACCTTC

clone_size: NA
v_call: TRBV2
d_call: NA
j_call: TRBJ1-1
cdr3_aa: CASSQNSPGEGTEAFF
cdr3_nt: TGTGCCAGCAGTCAAAACAGTCCAGGGGAGGGCACTGAAGCTTTCTTT

clone_size: NA
v_call: TRBV19
d_call: TRBD1
j_call: TRBJ2-7
cdr3_aa: CASSIPQGQGAYEQYF
cdr3_nt: TGTGCCAGTAGTATCCCCCAGGGACAGGGGGCTTACGAGCAGTACTTC

clone_size: once
v_call: TRBV7-7
d_call: TRBD2
j_call: TRBJ2-5
cdr3_aa: CASSSSLSGGGETQYF
cdr3_nt: TGTGCCAGCAGCTCCTCCCTTAGCGGGGGGGGAGAGACCCAGTACTTC

clone_size: NA
v_call: TRBV5-1
d_call: NA
j_call: TRBJ1-2
cdr3_aa: CASSLWGGTNYGYTF
cdr3_nt: TGCGCCAGCAGCCTGTGGGGGGGCACTAACTATGGCTACACCTTC

clone_size: NA
v_call: TRBV5-5
d_call: NA
j_call: TRBJ2-7
cdr3_aa: CASSQGSGAFWSSGYEQYF
cdr3_nt: TGTGCCAGCAGCCAGGGGTCTGGGGCTTTTTGGTCGTCGGGCTACGAGCAGTACTTC

clone_size: NA
v_call: TRBV12-3/TRBV12-4
d_call: NA
j_call: TRBJ2-7
cdr3_aa: CASRWASYEQYF
cdr3_nt: TGTGCCAGCAGGTGGGCGTCCTACGAGCAGTACTTC

clone_size: NA
v_call: TRBV4-2
d_call: NA
j_call: TRBJ2-3
cdr3_aa: CASSQGPLNTDTQYF
cdr3_nt: TGTGCCAGCAGCCAAGGGCCCTTAAACACAGATACGCAGTATTTT

clone_size: NA
v_call: TRBV9
d_call: NA
j_call: TRBJ2-1
cdr3_aa: CASSTPSLGAGDNEQFF
cdr3_nt: TGTGCCAGCAGCACCCCGAGCTTGGGGGCCGGGGACAATGAGCAGTTCTTC

clone_size: NA
v_call: TRBV11-1
d_call: NA
j_call: TRBJ1-4
cdr3_aa: CASSLGGEKLFF
cdr3_nt: TGTGCCAGCAGCCTCGGTGGTGAAAAACTGTTTTTT

clone_size: NA
v_call: TRBV20-1
d_call: NA
j_call: TRBJ2-4
cdr3_aa: CSAAEGNIQYF
cdr3_nt: TGCAGTGCTGCGGAGGGAAACATTCAGTACTTC

clone_size: many
v_call: TRBV27
d_call: TRBD1
j_call: TRBJ1-2
cdr3_aa: CASSSSALWDSSNYGYTF
cdr3_nt: TGTGCCAGCAGTTCCTCTGCCCTTTGGGACAGTTCTAACTATGGCTACACCTTC

clone_size: NA
v_call: TRBV18
d_call: TRBD1
j_call: TRBJ1-3
cdr3_aa: CASSNSGTVSGNTIYF
cdr3_nt: TGTGCCAGCTCGAATTCCGGGACAGTCTCTGGAAACACCATATATTTT

clone_size: NA
v_call: TRBV10-1
d_call: TRBD2
j_call: TRBJ2-1
cdr3_aa: CASSPGRGRPNEQFF
cdr3_nt: TGCGCCAGCAGTCCGGGTCGCGGGAGGCCCAATGAGCAGTTCTTC

clone_size: NA
v_call: TRBV11-3
d_call: NA
j_call: TRBJ1-1
cdr3_aa: CASSVQLNTEAFF
cdr3_nt: TGTGCCAGCAGCGTCCAGTTGAACACTGAAGCTTTCTTT

clone_size: NA
v_call: TRBV6-6
d_call: NA
j_call: TRBJ1-2
cdr3_aa: CASTEDLYGYTF
cdr3_nt: TGTGCCAGTACCGAGGACTTGTATGGCTACACCTTC

clone_size: NA
v_call: TRBV5-1
d_call: TRBD2
j_call: TRBJ2-7
cdr3_aa: CASSFLSSGQGQDEQYF
cdr3_nt: TGCGCCAGCAGCTTTCTTTCTAGCGGGCAAGGACAAGACGAGCAGTACTTC

clone_size: NA
v_call: TRBV5-1
d_call: NA
j_call: TRBJ1-2
cdr3_aa: CASSLEYGGPGGYTF
cdr3_nt: TGCGCCAGCAGCTTGGAATATGGGGGCCCCGGTGGCTACACCTTC

clone_size: NA
v_call: TRBV4-1
d_call: NA
j_call: TRBJ2-1
cdr3_aa: CASSGWVLLEAYNEQFF
cdr3_nt: TGCGCCAGCAGCGGATGGGTCCTCCTTGAGGCCTACAATGAGCAGTTCTTC

clone_size: NA
v_call: TRBV28
d_call: TRBD1
j_call: TRBJ2-7
cdr3_aa: CASRPSGGPTYEQYF
cdr3_nt: TGTGCCAGCAGACCATCAGGGGGTCCTACCTACGAGCAGTACTTC

clone_size: NA
v_call: TRBV19
d_call: TRBD1
j_call: TRBJ1-1
cdr3_aa: CASMRQGGLDTEAFF
cdr3_nt: TGTGCCAGTATGCGACAGGGCGGGTTGGACACTGAAGCTTTCTTT

clone_size: NA
v_call: TRBV7-9
d_call: NA
j_call: TRBJ1-1
cdr3_aa: CASSLALSTGYVEAFF
cdr3_nt: TGTGCCAGCAGCTTAGCGCTTTCCACAGGGTACGTTGAAGCTTTCTTT

clone_size: NA
v_call: TRBV5-1
d_call: NA
j_call: TRBJ1-2
cdr3_aa: CASSQGRLARDWSYGYTF
cdr3_nt: TGCGCCAGCAGCCAGGGTCGTCTTGCAAGGGATTGGAGCTATGGCTACACCTTC

clone_size: NA
v_call: TRBV6-6
d_call: NA
j_call: TRBJ1-4
cdr3_aa: CASRVGHLNEKLFF
cdr3_nt: TGTGCCAGCAGGGTGGGACACCTTAATGAAAAACTGTTTTTT

clone_size: NA
v_call: TRBV9
d_call: NA
j_call: TRBJ1-2
cdr3_aa: CASSVRQNYGYTF
cdr3_nt: TGTGCCAGCAGCGTTCGACAGAACTATGGCTACACCTTC

clone_size: NA
v_call: TRBV28
d_call: NA
j_call: TRBJ1-1
cdr3_aa: CASNLGGLNTEAFF
cdr3_nt: TGTGCCAGCAATTTGGGGGGACTGAACACTGAAGCTTTCTTT

clone_size: NA
v_call: TRBV5-6
d_call: NA
j_call: TRBJ2-1
cdr3_aa: CASSRLNEQFF
cdr3_nt: TGTGCCAGCAGCCGACTCAATGAGCAGTTCTTC

clone_size: few
v_call: TRBV12-3/TRBV12-4
d_call: NA
j_call: TRBJ1-1
cdr3_aa: CASHTGGNTEAFF
cdr3_nt: TGTGCCAGCCACACGGGGGGGAACACTGAAGCTTTCTTT

clone_size: NA
v_call: TRBV5-1
d_call: TRBD1
j_call: TRBJ1-4
cdr3_aa: CASSLTGTGDEKLFF
cdr3_nt: TGCGCCAGCAGCTTAACCGGGACAGGGGATGAAAAACTGTTTTTT

clone_size: NA
v_call: TRBV19
d_call: NA
j_call: TRBJ1-4
cdr3_aa: CASSPKSATNEKLFF
cdr3_nt: TGTGCCAGTAGCCCAAAGTCAGCAACTAATGAAAAACTGTTTTTT

clone_size: NA
v_call: TRBV5-6
d_call: NA
j_call: TRBJ1-5
cdr3_aa: CASSRGQYNQPQHF
cdr3_nt: TGTGCCAGCAGCCGGGGACAATACAATCAGCCCCAGCATTTT

clone_size: NA
v_call: TRBV28
d_call: TRBD1
j_call: TRBJ1-2
cdr3_aa: CASSFTGAYGYTF
cdr3_nt: TGTGCCAGCAGTTTCACAGGGGCCTATGGCTACACCTTC

clone_size: NA
v_call: TRBV2
d_call: NA
j_call: TRBJ1-4
cdr3_aa: CASSGSGFNEKLFF
cdr3_nt: TGTGCCAGCAGTGGGAGTGGGTTTAATGAAAAACTGTTTTTT

clone_size: NA
v_call: TRBV5-1
d_call: TRBD1
j_call: TRBJ2-1
cdr3_aa: CASSLDQGAYNEQFF
cdr3_nt: TGCGCCAGCAGCTTGGATCAGGGGGCATACAATGAGCAGTTCTTC

clone_size: once
v_call: TRBV27
d_call: NA
j_call: TRBJ2-3
cdr3_aa: CATSTPGGLDTQYF
cdr3_nt: TGTGCCACCAGCACGCCCGGGGGGCTGGATACGCAGTATTTT

clone_size: NA
v_call: TRBV7-9
d_call: NA
j_call: TRBJ2-2
cdr3_aa: CASSRDSPYGELFF
cdr3_nt: TGTGCCAGCAGCCGGGACTCTCCTTACGGGGAGCTGTTTTTT

clone_size: NA
v_call: TRBV3-1/TRBV3-2
d_call: TRBD1
j_call: TRBJ1-1
cdr3_aa: CASRPGQGVPEAFF
cdr3_nt: TGTGCCAGCAGACCCGGACAGGGGGTACCAGAAGCTTTCTTT

clone_size: NA
v_call: TRBV11-2
d_call: TRBD1
j_call: TRBJ2-7
cdr3_aa: CASSPRTGVHEQYF
cdr3_nt: TGTGCCAGCAGCCCCCGGACAGGGGTGCACGAGCAGTACTTC

clone_size: NA
v_call: TRBV10-3
d_call: TRBD1
j_call: TRBJ1-4
cdr3_aa: CAISESQGEVEKLFF
cdr3_nt: TGTGCCATCAGTGAGTCTCAGGGGGAGGTTGAAAAACTGTTTTTT

clone_size: NA
v_call: TRBV19
d_call: TRBD2
j_call: TRBJ2-3
cdr3_aa: CASSASAGGIDTQYF
cdr3_nt: TGTGCCAGTAGCGCCTCGGCGGGGGGTATTGATACGCAGTATTTT

clone_size: NA
v_call: TRBV9
d_call: NA
j_call: TRBJ1-2
cdr3_aa: CASSVEREVADYGYTF
cdr3_nt: TGTGCCAGCAGCGTAGAGAGGGAAGTGGCGGACTATGGCTACACCTTC

clone_size: NA
v_call: TRBV5-4
d_call: NA
j_call: TRBJ2-3
cdr3_aa: CASSLVGGGSTDTQYF
cdr3_nt: TGTGCCAGCAGCTTGGTAGGGGGGGGCTCCACAGATACGCAGTATTTT

clone_size: NA
v_call: TRBV19
d_call: TRBD1
j_call: TRBJ1-6
cdr3_aa: CATARGTGENSPLHF
cdr3_nt: TGTGCCACGGCGCGGGGGACAGGGGAAAACTCACCCCTCCACTTT

clone_size: NA
v_call: TRBV9
d_call: NA
j_call: TRBJ1-4
cdr3_aa: CASSPTAQVDEKLFF
cdr3_nt: TGTGCCAGCAGCCCCACAGCACAAGTAGATGAAAAACTGTTTTTT

clone_size: NA
v_call: TRBV5-1
d_call: NA
j_call: TRBJ2-5
cdr3_aa: CASSLVVQQGETQYF
cdr3_nt: TGCGCCAGCAGCTTGGTAGTACAGCAAGGAGAGACCCAGTACTTC

clone_size: NA
v_call: TRBV11-3
d_call: TRBD2
j_call: TRBJ2-4
cdr3_aa: CASSLGVSGENIQYF
cdr3_nt: TGTGCCAGCAGCTTAGGGGTTAGCGGGGAAAACATTCAGTACTTC